Below, 30 T cell receptor beta chains from the same sample are listed, as sequenced in a study of T-cell reconstitution after alpha-beta-depleted transplantation in children. Preparing the TCRbeta library involved the use of unique molecular identifiers. TCRdb reprocessed the PCR reads via MiXCR and lists one record per CDR3 protein. The table includes approximately 270,000 distinct CDR3 sequences, about 24% detected once. The sequences come from PBMCs, mostly from graft donor cells, collected 360 days after TCRalphabeta/CD19-depleted stem cell transplant. These receptors came from a female patient aged 2 to 10 who had a stem cell transplant for congenital amegakaryocytic thrombocytopenia, so the T cells may come from the graft donor.

The chain couples TRBV20-1 to TRBJ1-5; 8 bases fit TRBD1. V lost 6 bases and J lost 5; bases outside the gene matches: 15. The CDR3 totals 16 residues. Germline-derived CDR1 and CDR2 are DFQATT and SNEGSKA (reference sequence). The CDR3 sequence is CSAKAPGGFMDQPQHF. CDR3 DNA sequence: TGCAGTGCCAAGGCACCAGGGGGCTTTATGGATCAGCCCCAGCATTTT.

This clonotype has more than one count but fewer than ten. The J gene is TRBJ2-1, the V gene TRBV28, with TRBD2 matching over 10 bases. The trim removed 6 bases at V and 1 base at J, leaving 9 bases unmatched. Germline loops: CDR1 MDHEN, CDR2 SYDVKM. The CDR3 runs to 17 residues. The CDR3 DNA sequence: TGTGCCAGCAGAAATTTACTAGCGGGAAGATCCTACAATGAGCAGTTCTTC. This translates into CASRNLLAGRSYNEQFF.

This chain joins TRBV20-1 and TRBJ1-1; TRBD1 might be the D (6 bases). This CDR3 is 12 amino acids long. Per germline, CDR1 DFQATT and CDR2 SNEGSKA (reference sequence). V was trimmed by 8 bases and J by 0 bases, leaving 10 bases between them. CDR3 residues: CSTQGLNTEAFF. CDR3 DNA sequence: TGCAGTACTCAGGGGTTGAACACTGAAGCTTTCTTT.

This sequence joins TRBV18 and TRBJ2-5; D perhaps matches TRBD2 (5 bases). CDR1 is KGHSH and CDR2 is LQKENI in the germline V gene. The CDR3 totals 12 residues. The germline V and J ends were trimmed by 6 bases and 4 bases, with 9 bases remaining between them. This chain's CDR3 is CASSGERETQYF. The CDR3 bases are TGTGCCAGCTCGGGAGAGAGAGAGACCCAGTACTTC.

V and J are TRBV15 and TRBJ2-7; D possibly corresponds to TRBD2 (5 bases). Germline V CDR1 and CDR2: LNHNV, YYDKDF (reference sequence). The CDR3 length is 15 residues. The ends were cut back, 1 base at V and 7 bases at J, with 17 bases in the middle. The CDR3: CATSRAEGRPKEQYF. The CDR3 nucleotides are TGTGCCACCAGCAGAGCCGAGGGTCGCCCCAAGGAGCAGTACTTC.

This clonotype has only a few counts. The chain employs TRBV7-8 and TRBJ2-1; D unresolved. V lost 4 bases, J lost 4 bases, and 14 bases lay in between. Germline lookup yields CDR1 SGHVS and CDR2 FQNEAQ. The CDR3 contains 15 residues. The CDR3 coding sequence is TGTGCCAGCAGCTGGCGGACGATGAATTACAATGAGCAGTTCTTC. Amino acid sequence: CASSWRTMNYNEQFF.

V is TRBV4-1 and J is TRBJ2-7; D gene uncertain. V lost 4 bases, J lost 0 bases, and 10 bases lay in between. Germline CDR1 MGHRA, CDR2 YSYEKL. The CDR3 sequence is 14 residues long. CDR3: CASSPRASSYEQYF. CDR3 sequence (DNA): TGCGCCAGCAGCCCACGGGCCAGCTCCTACGAGCAGTACTTC.

This chain links TRBV3-1 with TRBJ2-5; a weak D match, TRBD2 (6 bases). V lost 1 base to trimming and J lost 2 bases, with 17 bases between them. CDR3 length: 17 amino acids. The germline gives CDR1 LGHDT, CDR2 YNNKEL (reference sequence). The CDR3 DNA reads TGTGCCAGCAGCCAAGTATTGATGGCGGGACGACAAGAGACCCAGTACTTC. Its translation is CASSQVLMAGRQETQYF.

This clonotype has just a few counts. The chain combines TRBV7-9 with TRBJ2-7, with TRBD2 matching over 10 bases. CDR1 and CDR2 (germline): SEHNR, FQNEAQ (reference sequence). This CDR3 region has 16 residues. V lost 4 bases to trimming and J lost 2 bases; unmatched junction nucleotides: 8. Written as DNA, the CDR3 is TGTGCCAGCAGCTCCCCGACTAGCGGGCCCGCCTACGAGCAGTACTTC. Translated, it gives CASSSPTSGPAYEQYF.

The V gene is TRBV2, the J gene TRBJ1-5; perhaps TRBD1 as D (5 bases). The length of the CDR3 is 16 residues. CDR1 is SNHLY and CDR2 is FYNNEI in the germline V gene. Trimming cost V 3 bases and J 4 bases, with 16 bases left between them. The CDR3 is CASSDLPGQFNQPQHF. The CDR3 DNA reads as TGTGCCAGCAGTGACCTCCCAGGGCAGTTTAATCAGCCCCAGCATTTT.

This clonotype has ten or more counts. The V call is TRBV12-3 or TRBV12-4, the J call TRBJ1-3, with D unclear. This CDR3 is built from 14 residues. Trimming took off 7 bases at V and 8 bases at J, with 18 bases between the two ends. In DNA, the CDR3 is TGTGCCAGCACCCAGAACAAGGGCCGGGACACCATATATTTT. As protein: CASTQNKGRDTIYF.

This clonotype was observed a few times. The rearrangement links TRBV2 to TRBJ2-2; D is possibly TRBD2 (5 bases). Germline V lookup: CDR1 SNHLY, CDR2 FYNNEI. This CDR3 is built from 15 residues. V gave up 5 bases and J gave up 3 bases, with 13 bases separating them. In nucleotides, the CDR3 is TGTGCCAGCAGTCCGACGGAGGCCTACACCGGGGAGCTGTTTTTT. Amino acid sequence: CASSPTEAYTGELFF.

As concerns this clonotype: Its ends do not fully match the called genes, so a read error is possible. The chain has TRBV4-1 and TRBJ2-1; tentatively, D is TRBD1 or TRBD2 (5 bases each). Looked up from germline, CDR1 is MGHRA and CDR2 is YSYEKL. This CDR3 is 15 amino acids long. CDR3 residues: CASSLPGPTLNEQCF. DNA for the CDR3: TGCGCCAGCAGCCTCCCGGGACCTACATTGAATGAGCAGTGCTTC.

This clonotype was counted between two and nine times. This sequence joins TRBV5-4 and TRBJ2-3; perhaps TRBD2 as D (6 bases). V was clipped by 0 bases and J by 1 base, with 9 bases between them. Germline lookup yields CDR1 SGHNT and CDR2 YYREEE (reference sequence). The CDR3 is made up of 15 amino acids. CDR3 DNA: TGTGCCAGCAGCTTGGATAGCGGCCGCACAGATACGCAGTATTTT. This gives the protein CASSLDSGRTDTQYF.

In its sample, this clonotype was seen many times. The chain is built from TRBV12-3 or TRBV12-4 and TRBJ2-7; no reliable D call. CDR3 size: 14 residues. The V and J ends lost 3 bases and 5 bases respectively, with 14 bases between them. The CDR3 DNA reads as TGTGCCAGCAGTTTCATTTTCGGTGTGAACGAGCAGTACTTC. Translation gives CASSFIFGVNEQYF.

This clonotype has at least ten counts. CDR3 in DNA: TGCAGTGCTGACGAGGCAGGGAACCACAATGAGCAGTTCTTC. This codes for CSADEAGNHNEQFF. J is TRBJ2-1 and V is TRBV20-1, with D possibly matching TRBD1 (5 bases). V was clipped by 5 bases and J by 5 bases, with 16 bases between them. CDR3 size: 14 residues. CDR1 DFQATT and CDR2 SNEGSKA come from the germline V gene (reference sequence).

J is TRBJ1-5 and V is TRBV4-1; D gene uncertain. V was shortened by 1 base and J by 7 bases, with 17 bases between the two germline ends. This CDR3 is 16 amino acids long. Germline CDR1 MGHRA, CDR2 YSYEKL. The CDR3 region has the DNA TGCGCCAGCAGCCAAGTTTCCCTGCGGCGCGTCCAGCCCCAGCATTTT. Translation: CASSQVSLRRVQPQHF.

The J gene is TRBJ1-1, the V gene TRBV6-5; 7 bases line up with TRBD1. V was pared by 4 bases and J by 1 base, with 6 bases of the junction left unmatched. The germline V gene encodes CDR1 MNHEY and CDR2 SVGAGI. The CDR3 extends over 15 amino acids. Written as DNA, the CDR3 is TGTGCCAGCAGTTGGAGGGGACAGACGAACACTGAAGCTTTCTTT. Amino acid sequence: CASSWRGQTNTEAFF.

This clonotype was recorded at least ten times. The rearrangement joins TRBV20-1 to TRBJ2-1; 7 positions agree with TRBD2. This CDR3 contains 11 residues. Germline-derived CDR1 and CDR2 are DFQATT and SNEGSKA (reference sequence). The J segment lost 7 bases and the V segment lost 5 bases, leaving 2 bases of the junction unmatched. CDR3 in DNA: TGCAGTGCTCGGGAGGAGAATGAGCAGTTCTTC. This codes for CSAREENEQFF.

This clonotype has only a few counts. The chain employs TRBV29-1 and TRBJ2-5; 7 bases map to TRBD1. Germline CDR1 and CDR2: SQVTM and ANQGSEA. V shed 7 bases and J 3 bases; nucleotides not matched to a gene: 8. This CDR3 comprises 13 residues. The CDR3, as DNA: TGCAGCGCTTTGGGACAGCTAAAAGAGACCCAGTACTTC. This codes for CSALGQLKETQYF.

The V and J genes are TRBV6-2 or TRBV6-3 and TRBJ2-1; 9 positions match TRBD1. This CDR3 contains 20 residues. V was clipped by 10 bases and J by 8 bases; unmatched bases: 30. Germline V lookup: CDR1 MNHEY, CDR2 SVGEGT. The CDR3 protein is CATLRPRGTGTKSSLDEQFF. CDR3 sequence (DNA): TGTGCCACCCTAAGACCGCGCGGGACAGGGACCAAATCCTCTTTAGATGAGCAGTTCTTC.

The chain links TRBV11-1 to TRBJ2-7, with 14 bases identical to TRBD2. Trimming at V came to 5 bases and at J to 0 bases, leaving 9 bases not matched to a gene. The CDR3 contains 18 residues. CDR1 is SGHAT and CDR2 is FQDESV in the germline V gene (reference sequence). In DNA form, the CDR3 reads TGTGCCAGCAGCCCCGGACTAGCGGGGGGCCAGATCTCCTACGAGCAGTACTTC. Protein sequence: CASSPGLAGGQISYEQYF.

V and J are TRBV12-3 or TRBV12-4 and TRBJ2-3, with a tentative D call TRBD1 (6 bases). This CDR3 is 14 amino acids long. V lost 7 bases and J 4 bases, leaving 15 bases between the germline ends. Written as DNA, the CDR3 is TGTGCCAGCAAAAGGGGGAGTTACGCAGATACGCAGTATTTT. This sequence encodes CASKRGSYADTQYF.

The V gene is TRBV15, the J gene TRBJ1-6, with TRBD1 matching over 9 bases. The CDR3 is made up of 14 amino acids. Germline V lookup: CDR1 LNHNV, CDR2 YYDKDF (reference sequence). J was trimmed by 9 bases and V by 5 bases; bases with no gene match: 5. The CDR3 spells CATSGTGGVSPLHF. The CDR3 DNA follows: TGTGCCACCAGCGGAACAGGGGGCGTTTCACCCCTCCACTTT.

V and J are TRBV12-3 or TRBV12-4 and TRBJ2-7; 9 nucleotides agree with TRBD2. This CDR3 comprises 15 residues. V lost 2 bases, J lost 7 bases, and 9 bases stayed unmatched. The CDR3: CASSLRAGGPREQYF. The CDR3 DNA follows: TGTGCCAGCAGTTTACGTGCGGGAGGGCCTCGGGAGCAGTACTTC.

The chain joins TRBV7-6 to TRBJ1-1, with TRBD1 as a possible D gene (6 bases). Trimming removed 3 bases from V and 1 base from J, with 21 bases in between. The CDR3 has 18 residues. Germline loops: CDR1 SGHVS, CDR2 FNYEAQ. The DNA of the CDR3 is TGTGCCAGCAGCTTGTTTGCATTCGTGACAGGCCAGAACACTGAAGCTTTCTTT. This translates into CASSLFAFVTGQNTEAFF.

V is TRBV5-1 and J is TRBJ1-1; possibly TRBD1 for D (6 bases). The germline V and J ends were trimmed by 4 bases and 4 bases, with 14 bases remaining between them. The CDR3 is made up of 14 amino acids. Germline lookup yields CDR1 SGHRS and CDR2 YFSETQ. CDR3 protein: CASSQAQGVTEAFF. DNA for the CDR3: TGCGCCAGCAGCCAGGCACAGGGAGTCACTGAAGCTTTCTTT.

Note on this clonotype: The junction differs from germline at one of its ends, possibly a read error. The chain recombines TRBV12-3 or TRBV12-4 with TRBJ2-2; D is ambiguous. The length of the CDR3 is 15 residues. In DNA, the CDR3 is TGTGCCAGCACTTTACTCCGGAAGGGCGCCGGGGAGCTGTTTTTT. Translating gives CASTLLRKGAGELFF.

This clonotype was detected once. The genes are TRBV11-2 and TRBJ2-3, with D perhaps being TRBD1 or TRBD2 (5 bases each). CDR3 size: 14 residues. Trimming left V 1 base short and J 9 bases short, with 14 bases between. From germline, CDR1 is SGHAT and CDR2 FQNNGV. The CDR3 coding sequence is TGTGCCAGCAGCTTAGGGGGTGGGGGTGACACGCAGTATTTT. Its translation is CASSLGGGGDTQYF.

This clonotype appeared many times. CDR3 DNA: TGCGCCAGCAGCTTGGTAGCAGGGGGCTACACTGAAGCTTTCTTT. This codes for CASSLVAGGYTEAFF. The V gene is TRBV5-1, the J gene TRBJ1-1; 8 bases are shared with TRBD1. This CDR3 contains 15 residues. With V trimmed by 0 bases and J by 3 bases, 4 bases remained unmatched. Germline values: CDR1 SGHRS, CDR2 YFSETQ. Filled out from reference TRBV5-1 and TRBJ1-1, the complete variable domain reads KAGVTQTPRYLIKTRGQQVTLSCSPISGHRSVSWYQQTPGQGLQFLFEYFSETQRNKGNFPGRFSGRQFSNSRSEMNVSTLELGDSALYLCASSLVAGGYTEAFFGQGTRLTVV.